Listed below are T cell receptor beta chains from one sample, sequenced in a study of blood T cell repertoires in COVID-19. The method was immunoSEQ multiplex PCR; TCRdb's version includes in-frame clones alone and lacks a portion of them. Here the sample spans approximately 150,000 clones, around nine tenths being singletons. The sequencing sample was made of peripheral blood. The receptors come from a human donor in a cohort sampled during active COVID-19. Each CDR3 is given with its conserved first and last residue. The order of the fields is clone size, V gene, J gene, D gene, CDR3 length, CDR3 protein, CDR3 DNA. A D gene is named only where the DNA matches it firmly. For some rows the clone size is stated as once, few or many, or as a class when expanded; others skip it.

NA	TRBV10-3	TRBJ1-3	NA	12	CAISESGGTIYF	TGTGCCATCAGTGAGTCGGGGGGCACCATATATTTT
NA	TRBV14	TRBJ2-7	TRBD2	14	CASLWGEGLYEQYF	TGTGCCAGCTTATGGGGGGAGGGATTGTACGAGCAGTACTTC
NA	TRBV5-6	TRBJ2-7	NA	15	CASSHRVVHPYEQYF	TGTGCCAGCAGCCACAGGGTCGTTCATCCCTACGAGCAGTACTTC
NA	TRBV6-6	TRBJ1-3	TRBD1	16	CASRTGGQETGNTIYF	TGTGCCAGCAGAACCGGGGGACAGGAAACTGGAAACACCATATATTTT
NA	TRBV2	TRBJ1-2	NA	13	CASRRTAPYGYTF	TGTGCCAGCAGAAGGACAGCCCCCTATGGCTACACCTTC
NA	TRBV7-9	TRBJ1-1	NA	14	CASSFDSLNTEAFF	TGTGCCAGCAGCTTCGACAGCTTGAACACTGAAGCTTTCTTT
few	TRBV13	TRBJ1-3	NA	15	CASSSTTGYGNTIYF	TGTGCCAGCAGCTCTACAACAGGGTACGGAAACACCATATATTTT
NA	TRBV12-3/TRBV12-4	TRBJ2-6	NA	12	CASSPDRFLLTF	TGTGCCAGCAGCCCAGACAGATTTCTACTGACTTTC
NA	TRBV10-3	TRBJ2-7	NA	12	CAIRAGNYEQYF	TGTGCCATCAGGGCGGGGAACTACGAGCAGTACTTC
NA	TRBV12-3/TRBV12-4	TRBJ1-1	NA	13	CASSFRVGTEAFF	TGTGCCAGCAGTTTCCGGGTTGGGACTGAAGCTTTCTTT
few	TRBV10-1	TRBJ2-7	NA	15	CASSESRTEISLLNF	TGCGCCAGCAGTGAGTCGAGGACAGAGATCTCGTTATTGAACTTC
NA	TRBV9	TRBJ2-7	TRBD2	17	CASMEEASGGQTYEQYF	TGTGCCAGCATGGAGGAGGCTAGCGGGGGTCAAACCTACGAGCAGTACTTC
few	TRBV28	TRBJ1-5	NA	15	CASSALTSGNQPQHF	TGTGCCAGCAGCGCATTGACATCCGGCAATCAGCCCCAGCATTTT
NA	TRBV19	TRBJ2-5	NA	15	CASSIGGTVQETQYF	TGTGCCAGTAGTATTGGAGGGACTGTCCAAGAGACCCAGTACTTC
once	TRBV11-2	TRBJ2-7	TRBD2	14	CASSLGTSSYEQYF	TGTGCCAGCAGCTTAGGGACTAGCTCCTACGAGCAGTACTTC
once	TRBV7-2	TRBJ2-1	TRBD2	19	CASSLVGLAGGLLYNEQFF	TGTGCCAGCAGCTTAGTTGGCCTAGCGGGGGGTCTCCTTTACAATGAGCAGTTCTTC
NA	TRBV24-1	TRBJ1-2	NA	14	CATSDLNSNYGYTF	TGTGCCACCAGTGACCTGAATAGTAACTATGGCTACACCTTC
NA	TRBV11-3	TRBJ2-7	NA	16	CASSLLRETLTSEQYF	TGTGCCAGCAGCCTACTTAGGGAGACATTGACATCCGAGCAGTACTTC
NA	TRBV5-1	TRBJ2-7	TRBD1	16	CASSSGSPGQGAEQYF	TGCGCCAGCAGCTCCGGTTCTCCGGGACAGGGGGCCGAGCAGTACTTC
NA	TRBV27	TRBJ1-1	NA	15	CASSPLWAANTEAFF	TGTGCCAGCAGTCCCCTTTGGGCAGCGAACACTGAAGCTTTCTTT
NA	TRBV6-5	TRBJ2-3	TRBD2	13	CASTFGLAATQYF	TGTGCCAGCACCTTCGGACTAGCCGCGACGCAGTATTTT
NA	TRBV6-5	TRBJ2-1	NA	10	CATLEGEQFF	TGTGCCACCTTAGAGGGTGAGCAGTTCTTC
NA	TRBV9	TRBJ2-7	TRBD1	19	CASSGAPKTGTGGSYEQYF	TGTGCCAGCAGCGGAGCGCCCAAAACCGGGACAGGGGGCTCCTACGAGCAGTACTTC
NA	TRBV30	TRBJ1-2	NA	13	CAWSPEYNYGYTF	TGTGCCTGGAGCCCAGAATATAACTATGGCTACACCTTC
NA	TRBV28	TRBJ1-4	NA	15	CASSPSGSVEEKLFF	TGTGCCAGCAGCCCTTCGGGGTCGGTCGAGGAAAAACTGTTTTTT
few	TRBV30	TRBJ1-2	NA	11	CAWSKGVGYTF	TGTGCCTGGAGTAAGGGGGTCGGCTACACCTTC
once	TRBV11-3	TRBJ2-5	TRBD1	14	CASSLRGRFETQYF	TGTGCCAGCAGTCTCAGGGGGCGCTTCGAGACCCAGTACTTC
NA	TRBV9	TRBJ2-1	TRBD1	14	CASSTGTGANEQFF	TGTGCCAGCAGCACGGGGACAGGGGCCAATGAGCAGTTCTTC
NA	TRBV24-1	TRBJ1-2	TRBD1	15	CATSERTGGGYGYTF	TGTGCCACCAGTGAGCGGACAGGGGGCGGTTATGGCTACACCTTC
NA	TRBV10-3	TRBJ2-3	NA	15	CAISESPGSGDTQYF	TGTGCCATCAGTGAGTCTCCGGGGAGTGGAGATACGCAGTATTTT
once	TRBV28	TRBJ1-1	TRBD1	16	CASSRYPDRVNTEAFF	TGTGCCAGCAGCCGATACCCGGACAGGGTGAACACTGAAGCTTTCTTT